The rows below give T cell receptor beta chains drawn from one sample of a study of cytomegalovirus exposure and HLA in healthy donors. Generated by immunoSEQ multiplex PCR, the TCRdb table keeps only in-frame clones and is missing some. The sample contains 150,000 to 200,000 clones, 70% to 80% of which appear only once. The sample comprised PBMCs. The source is a woman aged 50 to 60 in good health and CMV-seronegative. The CDR3 runs from the conserved cysteine through the conserved F or W. The D gene is left open where the match is weak. Clone size, where shown, is once, few, many, or a class for clones that have expanded.

j_call | clone_size | d_call | v_call | cdr3_nt | cdr3_aa
TRBJ1-2 | . | TRBD1 | TRBV4-1 | TGCGCCAGCAGCCAAGATTCGACAGGGCCCTATGGCTACACCTTC | CASSQDSTGPYGYTF
TRBJ2-7 | . | . | TRBV2 | TGTGCCAGCAGTCAAGACAGGTTAATCCACGAGCAGTACTTC | CASSQDRLIHEQYF
TRBJ1-1 | . | . | TRBV5-4 | TGTGCCAGCAGCCCCATGTTCGGAGCGACTGAAGCTTTCTTT | CASSPMFGATEAFF
TRBJ1-2 | . | TRBD1 | TRBV7-3 | TGTGCCAGCAGCTTAGCGGCAGGGGGAGAAGATGGCTACACCTTC | CASSLAAGGEDGYTF
TRBJ2-7 | . | TRBD1 | TRBV5-4 | TGTGCCAGCAGCTTGGGGGACAGGGACGGGCGTGAGCAGTACTTC | CASSLGDRDGREQYF
TRBJ2-7 | few | . | TRBV6-5 | TGTGCCAGCAGTCTCAGGGAGGACTACGAGCAGTACTTC | CASSLREDYEQYF
TRBJ1-2 | . | . | TRBV5-4 | TGTGCCAGCAGCTTGTCTGGCGGGCAAGGCGGCTACACCTTC | CASSLSGGQGGYTF
TRBJ2-1 | . | . | TRBV7-6 | TGTGCCAGCACCCAGTACAATGAGCAGTTCTTC | CASTQYNEQFF
TRBJ1-2 | . | TRBD1 | TRBV6-5 | TGTGCCAGCAGGGGACAGTCCTATGGCTACACCTTC | CASRGQSYGYTF
TRBJ1-4 | few | . | TRBV7-6 | TGTGCCAGCAGCTTAGTGGGCTTGGGAGCCGAAAAACTGTTTTTT | CASSLVGLGAEKLFF
TRBJ2-5 | . | . | TRBV28 | TGTGCCAGCAGCCGAAGACTGGGGGGGCGAATAGAGACCCAGTACTTC | CASSRRLGGRIETQYF
TRBJ1-1 | few | . | TRBV4-3 | TGCGCCAGCAGCCAAGCTCGGGGGTTGAACACTGAAGCTTTCTTT | CASSQARGLNTEAFF
TRBJ1-2 | . | TRBD1 | TRBV7-2 | TGTGCCAGCAGCTTGGCGCTCGGGACAGGGCTCTTC | CASSLALGTGLF
TRBJ2-7 | . | TRBD1 | TRBV6-5 | TGTGCCAGCAGTGCTACAGGGGGCGCGTCCTACGAGCAGTACTTC | CASSATGGASYEQYF
TRBJ2-2 | once | TRBD2 | TRBV5-1 | TGCGCCAGCAGGTCGCCGGGACTAGCGCTCACCGGGGAGCTGTTTTTT | CASRSPGLALTGELFF
TRBJ2-5 | . | TRBD1 | TRBV6-5 | TGTGCCAGCACCCCCATGGGACAGGGAGGGGAGACCCAGTACTTC | CASTPMGQGGETQYF
TRBJ1-1 | . | . | TRBV4-2 | TGTGCCAGCAGCCAAGAGGTGAGGGCCGTGAACACTGAAGCTTTCTTT | CASSQEVRAVNTEAFF
TRBJ2-3 | . | . | TRBV7-3 | TGTGCCAGCAGCTTAACGTTTTCGGCAGATACGCAGTATTTT | CASSLTFSADTQYF
TRBJ2-1 | once | TRBD2 | TRBV27 | TGTGCCAGCAGTTTTAGCGGGAGAAGATACAATGAGCAGTTCTTC | CASSFSGRRYNEQFF
TRBJ2-7 | . | . | TRBV2 | TGTGCCAGCAGCCGTGGGAGGCCGAACGAGCAGTACTTC | CASSRGRPNEQYF
TRBJ1-2 | . | . | TRBV18 | TGTGCCAGCTCTAGATCCGACGTCGGCAGCGGCTATGGCTACACCTTC | CASSRSDVGSGYGYTF
TRBJ1-6 | . | . | TRBV10-3 | TGTGCCATCAGAGGACAGTTGGGTAATTCACCCCTCCACTTT | CAIRGQLGNSPLHF
TRBJ2-7 | . | TRBD2 | TRBV2 | TGTGCCAGCCAACTAGCGAGGGTGCACTTC | CASQLARVHF
TRBJ2-1 | . | TRBD2 | TRBV19 | TGTGCCAGTAGTAATTCAATGGCCGGACTAGCGGGGGGTAGCTCCTACAATGAGCAGTTCTTC | CASSNSMAGLAGGSSYNEQFF
TRBJ1-3 | . | TRBD1 | TRBV19 | TGTGCCAGTAGTACCCAGACAGGGGCGGGCACCATATATTTT | CASSTQTGAGTIYF
TRBJ2-2 | . | . | TRBV5-5 | TGTGCCAGCAGCTTGATCGTCACCGGGGAGCTGTTTTTT | CASSLIVTGELFF
TRBJ2-1 | once | TRBD2 | TRBV4-1 | TGCGCCAGCAGCCAAGAACTAGCGGGGGGACGGTATGAGCAGTTCTTC | CASSQELAGGRYEQFF
TRBJ2-5 | . | . | TRBV18 | TGTGCCAGCTCAGTAACAGGGACCCAAGAGACCCAGTACTTC | CASSVTGTQETQYF
TRBJ2-1 | . | . | TRBV7-2 | TGTGCCAGCAGCTTACGTCCTACGTACAATGAGCAGTTCTTC | CASSLRPTYNEQFF
TRBJ2-3 | once | . | TRBV27 | TGTGCCAGCAGACTTAGCGGAGACAGAATCACAGATACGCAGTATTTT | CASRLSGDRITDTQYF
TRBJ2-7 | few | . | TRBV18 | TGTGCCAGCTCACGTCTGTCTACAGCCTACGAGCAGTACTTC | CASSRLSTAYEQYF
TRBJ2-7 | . | TRBD1 | TRBV19 | TGTGCCAGTAGTGTATCCGGGACAGGGGGCGCGGAGCAGTACTTC | CASSVSGTGGAEQYF
TRBJ1-1 | . | . | TRBV9 | TGTGCCAGCAGCGTAGCGGCAGGGACTGAAGCTTTCTTT | CASSVAAGTEAFF
TRBJ1-1 | . | . | TRBV7-8 | TGTGCCAGCAGCCCAGTTTACACTGAAGCTTTCTTT | CASSPVYTEAFF
TRBJ2-7 | once | TRBD2 | TRBV13 | TGTGCCAGCAGCATGGAGAGCGGGGGGACCTCCTACGAGCAGTACTTC | CASSMESGGTSYEQYF
TRBJ1-3 | . | . | TRBV19 | TGTGCCAGTAGTTTCCGTGGAAACACCATATATTTT | CASSFRGNTIYF
TRBJ1-5 | once | TRBD1 | TRBV29-1 | TGCAGCGTTGGCGGGGACAGGGTTGGCAATCAGCCCCAGCATTTT | CSVGGDRVGNQPQHF
TRBJ2-1 | . | . | TRBV28 | TGTGCCAGCGGGTTATACTACCTAACCAATGAGCAGTTCTTC | CASGLYYLTNEQFF
TRBJ1-4 | once | TRBD1 | TRBV4-1 | TGCGCCAGCAGCCAACATCAACCCGGGACAGGGGGAGAAAAACTGTTTTTT | CASSQHQPGTGGEKLFF
TRBJ2-3 | . | TRBD2 | TRBV4-1 | TGCGCCAGCAGCCAAGTGCCGGGGGGGCTTGTTAATACGCAGTATTTT | CASSQVPGGLVNTQYF
TRBJ1-4 | . | . | TRBV5-1 | TGCGCCAGCAGCCAGGGTCCCTTAGCAACTAATGAAAAACTGTTTTTT | CASSQGPLATNEKLFF
TRBJ1-1 | few | . | TRBV5-1 | TGCGCCAGCAGCTCCTATCCACAGGGGAACACTGAAGCTTTCTTT | CASSSYPQGNTEAFF
TRBJ1-1 | few | . | TRBV19 | TGTGCCAGTAGTATAGTTTCGGGGAAGACTGAAGCTTTCTTT | CASSIVSGKTEAFF
TRBJ1-5 | . | . | TRBV5-8 | TGTGCCAGCAGCCGATACAGGGTTAGCAATCAGCCCCAGCATTTT | CASSRYRVSNQPQHF
TRBJ2-3 | few | TRBD2 | TRBV5-1 | TGCGCCAGCAGCTTGACTAGCGGGCGGGGCACAGATACGCAGTATTTT | CASSLTSGRGTDTQYF
TRBJ1-1 | few | . | TRBV10-3 | TGTGCCATCAGGAAGACAGAGAACACTGAAGCTTTCTTT | CAIRKTENTEAFF
TRBJ2-5 | . | . | TRBV4-3 | TGCGCCAGCAGCCAAGACGTCGAGGAGACCCAGTACTTC | CASSQDVEETQYF
TRBJ1-1 | . | . | TRBV28 | TGTGCCAGCAGTTTATGGGTGGCTGGTGAAGCTTTCTTT | CASSLWVAGEAFF
TRBJ2-5 | . | . | TRBV10-1 | TGCGCCAGCAGTGGGCAGTACCAAGAGACCCAGTACTTC | CASSGQYQETQYF
TRBJ2-7 | . | TRBD2 | TRBV7-2 | TGTGCCAGCAGCTTTACCGGGACTACAGCCGAGCAGTACTTC | CASSFTGTTAEQYF
TRBJ1-1 | . | . | TRBV27 | TGTGCCAGCAGTAGCAGACAGGCTATGAACACTGAAGCTTTCTTT | CASSSRQAMNTEAFF
TRBJ1-1 | few | . | TRBV7-2 | TGTGCCAGCATCCCGCGAGGGCTCGGGGGGAACACTGAAGCTTTCTTT | CASIPRGLGGNTEAFF
TRBJ1-5 | . | . | TRBV19 | TGTGCCAGTACCAGTGGCAAGATTAGCAATCAGCCCCAGCATTTT | CASTSGKISNQPQHF